Below, 29 T cell receptor beta chains from the same sample are listed, as sequenced in a study of PD-L1 blockade in urothelial cancer. Generated by immunoSEQ multiplex PCR, the TCRdb table keeps only in-frame clones and is missing some. Of tens of thousands of clones listed, roughly 82% were seen once; the top ten hold more than 8%. The sample in question was PBMCs, obtained around atezolizumab (anti-PD-L1) treatment. The receptors were gathered from a man between 65 and 79 years old with urothelial cancer.

The chain joins TRBV9 to TRBJ1-4; D perhaps matches TRBD1 (5 bases). The CDR3 is 14 amino acids. V lost 3 bases to trimming and J lost 7 bases, with 13 bases between them. CDR1 is SGDLS, CDR2 YYNGEE, per germline. The CDR3 coding sequence is TGTGCCAGCAGCGGTGGGACTTGGGGTGAAAAACTGTTTTTT. It encodes CASSGGTWGEKLFF.

This chain links TRBV15 with TRBJ2-7; D perhaps matches TRBD1 (6 bases). The germline V gene encodes CDR1 LNHNV and CDR2 YYDKDF (reference sequence). The CDR3 runs to 13 residues. Trimming stripped 4 bases from V and 6 bases from J, with 13 bases between. The DNA for the CDR3 is TGTGCCACCAGCATAACAGGGCTACGCGAGCAGTACTTC. As protein: CATSITGLREQYF.

V is TRBV5-1 and J is TRBJ1-2, with D possibly TRBD1 on 5 matching bases. V lost 1 base and J lost 6, with 7 bases in between. Germline-derived CDR1 and CDR2 are SGHRS and YFSETQ. The CDR3 has 12 amino acids. CDR3 sequence (DNA): TGCGCCAGCAGCTTGCAGGGTGATGGCTACACCTTC. It translates to CASSLQGDGYTF. The variable domain in full, with the rest retrieved from reference TRBV5-1 and TRBJ1-2, is KAGVTQTPRYLIKTRGQQVTLSCSPISGHRSVSWYQQTPGQGLQFLFEYFSETQRNKGNFPGRFSGRQFSNSRSEMNVSTLELGDSALYLCASSLQGDGYTFGSGTRLTVV.

V is TRBV5-1 and J is TRBJ2-1, with a weak D call TRBD2 (7 bases). Trimming removed 1 base at V and 8 bases at J, with 13 bases between. Germline CDR1 is SGHRS and CDR2 is YFSETQ. The CDR3 has 14 amino acids. The CDR3 protein is CASSLRGGTDEQFF. DNA of the CDR3: TGCGCCAGCAGCTTGAGGGGGGGAACGGATGAGCAGTTCTTC.

The chain couples TRBV2 to TRBJ2-2; the D gene is possibly TRBD1 (5 bases). The CDR3 spans 17 residues. Germline V lookup: CDR1 SNHLY, CDR2 FYNNEI. The V and J ends lost 2 bases and 3 bases respectively, with 16 bases between them. The CDR3 DNA is TGTGCCAGCAGTGAAACGATATTAACAGGAGACACCGGGGAGCTGTTTTTT. Translating it yields CASSETILTGDTGELFF.

V usage is TRBV5-1 and J usage is TRBJ1-3; 7 nucleotides match TRBD1. Trimming at V came to 2 bases and at J to 8 bases, leaving 10 bases not matched to a gene. CDR3 length: 15 amino acids. Looked up from germline, CDR1 is SGHRS and CDR2 is YFSETQ. The CDR3 loop is CASSLAQGRRDTIYF. Here the CDR3 DNA reads TGCGCCAGCAGCTTAGCACAGGGGCGGCGGGACACCATATATTTT.

The rearrangement joins TRBV29-1 to TRBJ1-2, with D possibly matching TRBD1 (6 bases). Germline assignment: CDR1 SQVTM and CDR2 ANQGSEA. This CDR3 has 13 amino acids. Trimming shortened V by 7 bases and J by 3 bases, and 15 bases separated the two germline ends. In DNA form, the CDR3 reads TGCAGCGCCGGAGGGGGGGGCGACTATGGCTACACCTTC. Its protein product is CSAGGGGDYGYTF.

The CDR3 DNA sequence: TGTGCCAGCAGTCTAGGACAGGGGGCGCGAAATGAGCAGTTCTTC. It translates to CASSLGQGARNEQFF. V usage is TRBV2 and J usage is TRBJ2-1; 11 bases are shared with TRBD1. Looked up from germline, CDR1 is SNHLY and CDR2 is FYNNEI. This CDR3 spans 15 amino acids. J lost 7 bases, V lost 5 bases, and 7 bases had no gene match.

This clone was observed a few times. The chain is built from TRBV27 and TRBJ2-6; a possible D gene is TRBD2 (6 bases). Germline V gene sequence: CDR1 MNHEY, CDR2 SMNVEV (reference sequence). This CDR3 has 16 residues. Trimming stripped 8 bases from V and 0 bases from J, with 14 bases between. The CDR3 sequence is CASRGGVNSGANVLTF. The CDR3 DNA reads as TGTGCCAGCCGCGGAGGGGTGAACTCTGGGGCCAACGTCCTGACTTTC.

The chain recombines TRBV7-2 with TRBJ1-2; 7 positions agree with TRBD1. The J segment lost 7 bases and the V segment lost 3 bases, leaving 8 bases of the junction unmatched. The germline gives CDR1 SGHTA, CDR2 FQGNSA. The CDR3 totals 14 residues. The CDR3, as DNA: TGTGCCAGCAGCTTCGGAACAGGGGAAAGTGGCTACACCTTC. Amino acids: CASSFGTGESGYTF.

V and J are TRBV4-1 and TRBJ1-2, with D unresolved. The CDR3 loop spans 16 amino acids. Trimming took 1 base from V and 4 from J, leaving 16 bases between them. Germline V gives CDR1 MGHRA, CDR2 YSYEKL. In DNA, the CDR3 is TGCGCCAGCAGCCAAGTGGCTGGGAGCGGTAGCTATGGCTACACCTTC. Its protein is CASSQVAGSGSYGYTF.

This chain links TRBV4-3 with TRBJ2-3; 7 bases are a match to TRBD2. Germline CDR1 LGHNA, CDR2 YSLEER. The CDR3 has 15 residues. V was pared by 4 bases and J by 4 bases, with 8 bases of the junction left unmatched. CDR3 sequence (DNA): TGCGCCAGCAGCCGGTCTGCGGCGGGGGCAGATACGCAGTATTTT. Protein product: CASSRSAAGADTQYF.

The chain combines TRBV7-2 with TRBJ2-7, with 7 positions matching TRBD1. Looked up from germline, CDR1 is SGHTA and CDR2 is FQGNSA. J lost 6 bases, V lost 4 bases, and 3 bases had no gene match. The CDR3 runs to 12 residues. CDR3 amino acids: CASSSDRTEQYF. The DNA of the CDR3 is TGTGCCAGCAGCTCGGACAGGACCGAGCAGTACTTC.

The chain is built from TRBV18 and TRBJ2-2; TRBD1 is a possible D gene (5 bases). CDR1 and CDR2 (germline): KGHSH, LQKENI. The V end was cut by 2 bases, the J end by 4 bases, with 14 bases between. The CDR3 has 16 amino acids. CDR3 amino acids: CASSPSEAGFTGELFF. In DNA form, the CDR3 reads TGTGCCAGCTCACCATCGGAAGCAGGGTTCACCGGGGAGCTGTTTTTT.

On this clone: A clone one base away is much larger, so this may be a read error. J is TRBJ2-7 and V is TRBV13; TRBD2 might be the D (5 bases). Germline values: CDR1 PRHDT, CDR2 FYEKMQ (reference sequence). The CDR3 runs 12 residues. V dropped 3 bases and J dropped 6 bases, with 9 bases sitting between them. The CDR3 loop is CASSLIGSEQYF. In DNA form, the CDR3 reads TGTGCCAGCAGCTTGATAGGGAGCGAGCAGTACTTC.

The chain carries TRBV5-4 and TRBJ2-3, with D maybe TRBD2 (7 bases). The germline V gene encodes CDR1 SGHNT and CDR2 YYREEE (reference sequence). Trimming shortened V by 6 bases and J by 1 base, and 15 bases separated the two germline ends. There are 15 residues in the CDR3. The CDR3 DNA is TGTGCCAGCATAGGGGGTCGGGGGGGCACAGATACGCAGTATTTT. This codes for CASIGGRGGTDTQYF. The entire variable domain, with the rest obtained from reference TRBV5-4 and TRBJ2-3, is as follows: ETGVTQSPTHLIKTRGQQVTLRCSSQSGHNTVSWYQQALGQGPQFIFQYYREEENGRGNFPPRFSGLQFPNYSSELNVNALELDDSALYLCASIGGRGGTDTQYFGPGTRLTVL.

The CDR3 region has the DNA TGTGCCACCAGCAGCCCCGGGAAAGGCCCCGCAGATACGCAGTATTTT. Translating it yields CATSSPGKGPADTQYF. The chain employs TRBV15 and TRBJ2-3, with a possible D match to TRBD2 (5 bases). The germline V and J ends were trimmed by 3 bases and 4 bases, with 17 bases remaining between them. This CDR3 contains 16 residues. Germline CDR1 reads LNHNV; CDR2 reads YYDKDF (reference sequence).

V gene TRBV4-1 combines with J gene TRBJ1-4; the D gene is possibly TRBD1 (5 bases). The V end lost 0 bases, the J end lost 8 bases, and 13 bases lay between the germline ends. The germline CDR1 and CDR2 sequences are MGHRA and YSYEKL. The CDR3 has 15 amino acids. In DNA form, the CDR3 reads TGCGCCAGCAGCCAAGACGGGCAGGGTAGGGAAAAACTGTTTTTT. Translation gives CASSQDGQGREKLFF.

The rearrangement joins TRBV7-7 to TRBJ2-3; 11 bases are a match to TRBD2. Trimming cost V 5 bases and J 5 bases; bases outside gene matches: 6. CDR1 and CDR2 (germline): SSHAT, FNYEAQ (reference sequence). CDR3 length equals 15 residues. CDR3 sequence (DNA): TGTGCCAGCAGCCTCCTAGCGGGGGGCGGAGATACGCAGTATTTT. Its translation: CASSLLAGGGDTQYF.

The gene calls are TRBV6-1 and TRBJ2-7; D might be TRBD2 (6 bases). The CDR3 sequence is 15 residues long. V lost 5 bases and J lost 6, with 20 bases in between. Germline V gene data show CDR1 as MNHNS and CDR2 as SASEGT. The CDR3 region has the DNA TGTGCCAGCAGTACCACCGCCCCGGGACTCGGCGAGCAGTACTTC. Its translation is CASSTTAPGLGEQYF.

The chain has TRBV2 and TRBJ1-4; D is uncertain. The V end lost 5 bases, the J end lost 0 bases, and 16 bases lay between the germline ends. Germline V gives CDR1 SNHLY, CDR2 FYNNEI. The CDR3 spans 17 residues. In DNA, the CDR3 is TGTGCCAGCAGTCCCACCCCTACCGGGGCAACTAATGAAAAACTGTTTTTT. It specifies CASSPTPTGATNEKLFF.

V and J are TRBV7-2 and TRBJ2-7, with D uncertain. The V gene's germline CDR1 is SGHTA and CDR2 FQGNSA. The length of the CDR3 is 15 residues. V dropped 1 base and J dropped 2 bases, with 12 bases sitting between them. CDR3 DNA: TGTGCCAGCAGCTTAGGTGAGACACCCGCCTACGAGCAGTACTTC. Translated, it gives CASSLGETPAYEQYF.

The gene calls are TRBV29-1 and TRBJ2-2, with a tentative D call TRBD1 (6 bases). V was pared by 5 bases and J by 1 base, with 11 bases between. The CDR3 totals 14 residues. Germline assignment: CDR1 SQVTM and CDR2 ANQGSEA. CDR3 in amino acids: CSVKQGLNTGELFF. The CDR3 coding sequence is TGCAGCGTTAAACAGGGATTGAACACCGGGGAGCTGTTTTTT.

The chain recombines TRBV23-1 with TRBJ1-5; 7 bases map to TRBD1. TRBV23-1 is an open reading frame whose function is uncertain. This CDR3 spans 14 amino acids. J lost 5 bases, V lost 5 bases, and 6 bases had no gene match. The CDR3 loop reads CASSNRDRDQPQHF. For the CDR3, the DNA is TGCGCCAGCAGTAACAGAGACAGGGATCAGCCCCAGCATTTT.

This clone was picked up a small number of times. V and J are TRBV10-3 and TRBJ1-1; no clear D gene. This CDR3 has 14 amino acids. V was pared by 3 bases and J by 0 bases, with 8 bases between. CDR1 ENHRY and CDR2 SYGVKD come from the germline V gene. CDR3 protein: CAISEAVMNTEAFF. The CDR3 DNA reads as TGTGCCATCAGTGAAGCGGTCATGAACACTGAAGCTTTCTTT.

The rearrangement uses TRBV7-9 and TRBJ2-2, with 7 nucleotides matching TRBD2. The CDR3 extends over 15 amino acids. J gave up 2 bases and V 5 bases, and 5 bases lay outside the gene matches. The V gene's germline CDR1 is SEHNR and CDR2 FQNEAQ (reference sequence). CDR3 sequence: CASSPTSLNTGELFF. The CDR3 DNA follows: TGTGCCAGCAGCCCGACTAGCCTAAACACCGGGGAGCTGTTTTTT.

The chain carries TRBV6-1 and TRBJ2-7, with D perhaps TRBD1 (6 bases). The CDR3 covers 14 residues. Trimming shortened V by 6 bases and J by 5 bases, and 17 bases separated the two germline ends. In germline, CDR1 is MNHNS, CDR2 SASEGT. This chain's CDR3 is CASRPSGQTHEQYF. The CDR3, as DNA: TGTGCCAGCAGGCCCTCAGGACAGACCCACGAGCAGTACTTC.

The rearrangement links TRBV27 to TRBJ2-7; no firm D call. In germline, CDR1 is MNHEY, CDR2 SMNVEV (reference sequence). The germline V and J ends were trimmed by 0 bases and 2 bases, with 8 bases remaining between them. The CDR3 covers 14 residues. CDR3 bases: TGTGCCAGCAGTTTATCTTACCGAGCCTACGAGCAGTACTTC. The encoded protein is CASSLSYRAYEQYF.

The chain combines TRBV4-1 with TRBJ2-3, with 8 bases matching TRBD2. The CDR3 has 16 amino acids. Germline CDR1 reads MGHRA; CDR2 reads YSYEKL. J gave up 3 bases and V 4 bases, and 9 bases lay outside the gene matches. CDR3 in DNA: TGCGCCAGCAGCCCCAGAGGGACTAGGGCGACAGATACGCAGTATTTT. Its protein product is CASSPRGTRATDTQYF.